Below are 3 T cell receptor beta chains sequenced from a single sample in a study of blood T cell repertoires in COVID-19. Generated by immunoSEQ multiplex PCR, the TCRdb table keeps only in-frame clones and is missing some. The repertoire consists of about 320,000 clones, with roughly 90% occurring once and the leading ten covering about 6.8%. The sample comprised peripheral blood. These receptors came from a man in his late teens or twenties who had recovered from COVID-19.

This chain connects TRBV6-5 to TRBJ2-3, with a possible D match to TRBD2 (5 bases). The CDR3 consists of 14 residues. The V gene's germline CDR1 is MNHEY and CDR2 SVGAGI. Trimming took off 8 bases at V and 8 bases at J, with 20 bases between the two ends. CDR3 sequence: CASPSGSGTATQYF. In DNA form, the CDR3 reads TGTGCCAGCCCTTCGGGGTCGGGTACGGCTACGCAGTATTTT.

The CDR3 spells CASSLAVRGGWYNEQFF. The CDR3 DNA is TGTGCCAGCAGCTTAGCCGTCCGAGGGGGTTGGTACAATGAGCAGTTCTTC. The chain has TRBV7-6 and TRBJ2-1, with D possibly matching TRBD1 (6 bases). The CDR3 is made up of 17 amino acids. The V and J ends lost 0 bases and 4 bases respectively, with 16 bases between them. Germline V CDR1 and CDR2: SGHVS, FNYEAQ.

The rearrangement uses TRBV9 and TRBJ2-1, with 10 bases aligning to TRBD2. V lost 4 bases and J lost 3; bases outside the gene matches: 4. The CDR3 is 15 residues long. CDR1 and CDR2 (germline): SGDLS, YYNGEE. In nucleotides, the CDR3 is TGTGCCAGCAGCCCGGGACTAGCGCTCTACAATGAGCAGTTCTTC. Translated: CASSPGLALYNEQFF.